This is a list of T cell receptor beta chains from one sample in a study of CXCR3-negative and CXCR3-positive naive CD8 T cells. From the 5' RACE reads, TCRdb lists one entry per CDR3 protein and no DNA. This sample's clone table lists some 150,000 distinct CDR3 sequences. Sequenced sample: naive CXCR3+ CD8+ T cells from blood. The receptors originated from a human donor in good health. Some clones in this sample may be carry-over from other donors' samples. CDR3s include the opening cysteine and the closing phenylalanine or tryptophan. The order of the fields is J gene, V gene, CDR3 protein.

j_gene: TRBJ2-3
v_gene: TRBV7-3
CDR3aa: CASSLAGLAANTQYF

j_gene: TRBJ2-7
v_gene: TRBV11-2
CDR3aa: CASSLVGGFSGYEQYF

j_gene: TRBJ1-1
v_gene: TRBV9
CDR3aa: CASSYPGFEAFF

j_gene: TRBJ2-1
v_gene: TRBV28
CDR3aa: CASSLPGQRERNEQFF

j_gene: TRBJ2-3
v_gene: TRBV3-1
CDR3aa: CASSQEETSGGPVNTQYF

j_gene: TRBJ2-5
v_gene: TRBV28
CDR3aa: CASSLRREGFQETQYF

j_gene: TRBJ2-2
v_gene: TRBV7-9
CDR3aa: CASSLVEGTGELFF

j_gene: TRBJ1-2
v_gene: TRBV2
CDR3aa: CASSEVNKEYGYTF

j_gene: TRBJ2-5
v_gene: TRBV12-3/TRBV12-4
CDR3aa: CASSPGTSGTKYF

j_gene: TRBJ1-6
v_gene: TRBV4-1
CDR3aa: CASSLVWDRGSSSPLHF

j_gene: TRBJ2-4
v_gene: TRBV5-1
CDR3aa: CASSLGDQGLAKNIQYF

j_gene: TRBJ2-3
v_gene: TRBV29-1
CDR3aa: CSVEDDTSEFTDTQYF

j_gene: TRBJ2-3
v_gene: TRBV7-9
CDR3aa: CASSLGSSSTDTQYF

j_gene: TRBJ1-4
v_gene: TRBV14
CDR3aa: CASSRARSDRRTTNEKLFF

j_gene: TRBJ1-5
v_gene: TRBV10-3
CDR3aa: CAISESIGTSNQPQHF

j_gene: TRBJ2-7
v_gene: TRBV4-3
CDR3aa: CASSQGEDSSYEQYF

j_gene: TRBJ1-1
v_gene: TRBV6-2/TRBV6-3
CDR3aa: CASSYGYGSNTEAFF

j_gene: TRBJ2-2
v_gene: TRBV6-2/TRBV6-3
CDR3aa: CASTTGGLDTGELFF

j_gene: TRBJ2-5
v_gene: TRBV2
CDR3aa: CASSEEDTQETQYF

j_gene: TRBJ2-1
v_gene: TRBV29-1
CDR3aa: CSVPGDRENEQFF

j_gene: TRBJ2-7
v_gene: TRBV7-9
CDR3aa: CASSPRTSGSGSEQYF

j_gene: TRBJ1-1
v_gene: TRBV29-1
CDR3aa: CSVVTNHMNTEAFF

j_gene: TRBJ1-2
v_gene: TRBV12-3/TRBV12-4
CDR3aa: CASSPSTTGTSYGYTF

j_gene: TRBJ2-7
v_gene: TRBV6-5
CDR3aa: CASSYSNRDWEQYF

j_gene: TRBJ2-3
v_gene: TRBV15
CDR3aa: CATSRDEEDTDTQYF

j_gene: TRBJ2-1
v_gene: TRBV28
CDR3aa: CASSWGQGYEQFF

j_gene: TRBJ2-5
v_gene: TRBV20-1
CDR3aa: CSAHSGGREETQYF

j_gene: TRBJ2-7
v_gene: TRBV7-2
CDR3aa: CASSTTGTGFYEQYF

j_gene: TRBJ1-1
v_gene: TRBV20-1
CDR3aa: CSARDRNTEAFF

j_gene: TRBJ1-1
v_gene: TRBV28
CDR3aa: CASSLLQAEMNTEAFF

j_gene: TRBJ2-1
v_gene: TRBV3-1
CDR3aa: CARPPGTSGRPIYNEQFF

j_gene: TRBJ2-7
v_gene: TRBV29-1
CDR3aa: CSVKGTVGYDEQYF

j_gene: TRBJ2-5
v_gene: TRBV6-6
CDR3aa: CASNGGAQETQYF

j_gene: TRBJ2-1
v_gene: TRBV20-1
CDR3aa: CSARPRSSSDPSFYNEQFF

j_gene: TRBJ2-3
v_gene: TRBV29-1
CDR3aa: CSVELASGGTRNTQYF

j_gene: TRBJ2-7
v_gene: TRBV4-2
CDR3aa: CASSQDLAQVDYEQYF

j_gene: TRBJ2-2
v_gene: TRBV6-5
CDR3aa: CASSYSTPAGELFF

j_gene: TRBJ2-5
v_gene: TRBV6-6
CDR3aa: CASSYGGAETQYF

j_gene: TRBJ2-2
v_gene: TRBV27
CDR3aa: CASSSSTADGDTGELFF

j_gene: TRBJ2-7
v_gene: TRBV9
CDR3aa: CASSVAGSSSYEQYF

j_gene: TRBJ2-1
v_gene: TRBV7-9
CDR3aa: CASSPGQSNEQFF

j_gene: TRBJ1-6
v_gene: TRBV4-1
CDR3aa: CASSHFGVSYNSPLHF

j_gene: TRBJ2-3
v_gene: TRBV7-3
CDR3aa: CASNLGTGGLDTQYF

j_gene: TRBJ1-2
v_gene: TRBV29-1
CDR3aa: CSVEDFRGSLSYTF

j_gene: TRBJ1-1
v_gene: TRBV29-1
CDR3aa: CSVATSGRRANTEAFF

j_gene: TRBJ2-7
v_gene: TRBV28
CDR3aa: CASSLSTGPTYEQYF

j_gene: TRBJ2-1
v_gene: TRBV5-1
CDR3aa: CASSLEWAPSSYNEQFF

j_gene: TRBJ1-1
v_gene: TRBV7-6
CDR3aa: CASSYRTGGERNTEAFF

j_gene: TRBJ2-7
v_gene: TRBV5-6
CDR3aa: CASSFWTSDSYEQYF

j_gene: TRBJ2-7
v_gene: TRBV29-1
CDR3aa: CSAYPTGIKSEQYF

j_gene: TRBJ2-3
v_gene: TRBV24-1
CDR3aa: CATSERGVADTQYF

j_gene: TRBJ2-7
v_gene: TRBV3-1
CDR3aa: CASSSPTNSYEQYF

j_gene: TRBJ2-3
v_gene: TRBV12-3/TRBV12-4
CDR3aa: CASIPPTGDTQYF

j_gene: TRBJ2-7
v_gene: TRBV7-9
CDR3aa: CASSLPGAHTYEQYF

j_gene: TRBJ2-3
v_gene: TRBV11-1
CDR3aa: CASSLTTFDRGRVTDTQYF

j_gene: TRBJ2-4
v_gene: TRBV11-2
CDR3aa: CASSWDREDIQYF

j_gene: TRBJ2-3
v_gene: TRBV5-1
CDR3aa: CASRAGTGGTGTQYF

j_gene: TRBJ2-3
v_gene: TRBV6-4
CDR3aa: CASSDGTSTDTQYF

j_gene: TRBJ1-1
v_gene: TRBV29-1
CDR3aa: CSSHTMNTEAFF